This T cell receptor beta chain came from a study of blood T cell repertoires in COVID-19. This table comes from immunoSEQ multiplex PCR, and its TCRdb copy is limited to in-frame clones, with some not included. The sample yields about 220,000 clones, roughly four fifths seen once. Germline CDR1 is LGHDT and CDR2 is YNNKEL (reference sequence). With 4 bases removed from V and 3 bases from J, the gap between germline ends came to 13 bases. This CDR3 is built from 14 residues. The genes are TRBV3-1 (or the pseudogene TRBV3-2) and TRBJ2-7; unclear D gene. The TCR was taken from a woman aged 80 or over with COVID-19, enrolled during active disease. Sequencing was performed on peripheral blood. CDR3 protein: CASSRGSFIYEQYF. In DNA, the CDR3 is TGTGCCAGCAGCCGCGGAAGCTTCATCTACGAGCAGTACTTC.